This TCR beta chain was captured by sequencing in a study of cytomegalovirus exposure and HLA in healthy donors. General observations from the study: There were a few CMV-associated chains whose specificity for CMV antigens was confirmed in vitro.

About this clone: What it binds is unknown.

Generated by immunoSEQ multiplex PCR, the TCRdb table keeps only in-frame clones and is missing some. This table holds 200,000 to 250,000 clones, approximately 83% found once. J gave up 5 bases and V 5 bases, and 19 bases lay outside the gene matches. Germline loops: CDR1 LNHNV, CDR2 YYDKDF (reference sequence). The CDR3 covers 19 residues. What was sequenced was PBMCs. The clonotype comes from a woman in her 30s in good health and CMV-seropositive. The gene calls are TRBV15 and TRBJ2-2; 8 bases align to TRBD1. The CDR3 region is CATSFPGTGGWGRTGELFF. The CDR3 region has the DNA TGTGCCACCAGCTTCCCCGGGACAGGAGGTTGGGGGAGGACCGGGGAGCTGTTTTTT.